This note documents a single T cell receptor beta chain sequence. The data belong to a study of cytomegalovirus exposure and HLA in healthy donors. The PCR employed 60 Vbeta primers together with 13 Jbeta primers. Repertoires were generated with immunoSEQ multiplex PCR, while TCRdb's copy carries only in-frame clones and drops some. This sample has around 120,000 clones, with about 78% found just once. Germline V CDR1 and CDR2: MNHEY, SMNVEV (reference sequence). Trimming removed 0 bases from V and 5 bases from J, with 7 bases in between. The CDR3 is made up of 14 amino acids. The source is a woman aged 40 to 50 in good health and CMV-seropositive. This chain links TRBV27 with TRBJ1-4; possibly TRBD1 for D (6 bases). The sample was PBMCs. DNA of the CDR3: TGTGCCAGCAGTTTATCGGGGGCGAATGAAAAACTGTTTTTT. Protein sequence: CASSLSGANEKLFF. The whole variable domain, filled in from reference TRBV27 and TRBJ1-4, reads EAQVTQNPRYLITVTGKKLTVTCSQNMNHEYMSWYRQDPGLGLRQIYYSMNVEVTDKGDVPEGYKVSRKEKRNFPLILESPSPNQTSLYFCASSLSGANEKLFFGSGTQLSVL.